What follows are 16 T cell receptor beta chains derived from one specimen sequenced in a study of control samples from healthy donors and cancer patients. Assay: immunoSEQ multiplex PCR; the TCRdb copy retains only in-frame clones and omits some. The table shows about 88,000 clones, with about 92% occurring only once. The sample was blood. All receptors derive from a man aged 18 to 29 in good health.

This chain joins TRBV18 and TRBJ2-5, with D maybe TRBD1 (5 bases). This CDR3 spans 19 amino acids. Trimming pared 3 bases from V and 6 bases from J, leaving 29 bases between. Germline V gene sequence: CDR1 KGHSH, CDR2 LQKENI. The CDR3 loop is CASSPRLVARSAGNQTQYF. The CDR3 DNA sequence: TGTGCCAGCTCACCGCGCTTAGTCGCTCGCTCGGCAGGGAACCAGACCCAGTACTTC.

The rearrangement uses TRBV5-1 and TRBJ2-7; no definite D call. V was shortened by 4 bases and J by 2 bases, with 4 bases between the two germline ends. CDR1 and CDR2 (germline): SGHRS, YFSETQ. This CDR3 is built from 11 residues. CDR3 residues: CASSTPYEQYF. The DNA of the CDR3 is TGCGCCAGCAGCACACCCTACGAGCAGTACTTC.

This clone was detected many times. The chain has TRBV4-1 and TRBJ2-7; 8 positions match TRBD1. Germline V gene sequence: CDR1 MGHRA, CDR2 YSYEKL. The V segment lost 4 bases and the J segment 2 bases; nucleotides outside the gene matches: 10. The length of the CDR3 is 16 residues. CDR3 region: CASSPPPGTGAYEQYF. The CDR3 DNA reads TGCGCCAGCAGCCCACCCCCCGGGACAGGCGCCTACGAGCAGTACTTC.

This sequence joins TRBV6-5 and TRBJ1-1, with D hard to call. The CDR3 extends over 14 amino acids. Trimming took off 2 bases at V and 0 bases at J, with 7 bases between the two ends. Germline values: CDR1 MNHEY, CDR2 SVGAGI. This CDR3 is CASSYHIVNTEAFF. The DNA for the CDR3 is TGTGCCAGCAGTTACCATATCGTGAACACTGAAGCTTTCTTT.

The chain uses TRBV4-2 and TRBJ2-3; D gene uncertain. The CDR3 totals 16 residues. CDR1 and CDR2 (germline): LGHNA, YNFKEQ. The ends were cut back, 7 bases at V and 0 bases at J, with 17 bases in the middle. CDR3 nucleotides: TGTGCCAGCAACCTCATACGAGAACATAGCACAGATACGCAGTATTTT. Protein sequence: CASNLIREHSTDTQYF.

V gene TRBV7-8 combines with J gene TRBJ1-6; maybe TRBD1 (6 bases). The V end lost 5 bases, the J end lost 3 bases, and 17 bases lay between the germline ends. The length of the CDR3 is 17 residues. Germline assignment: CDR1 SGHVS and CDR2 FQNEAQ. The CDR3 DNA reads TGTGCCAGCAGCCCAAGTCGGATGGGACACTATAATTCACCCCTCCACTTT. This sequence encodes CASSPSRMGHYNSPLHF.

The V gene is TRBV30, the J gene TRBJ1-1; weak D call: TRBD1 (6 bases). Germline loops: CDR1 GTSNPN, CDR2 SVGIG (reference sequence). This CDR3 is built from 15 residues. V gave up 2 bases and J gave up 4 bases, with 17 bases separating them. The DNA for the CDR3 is TGTGCCTGGAGTTGGATAGGACAGACGTCCACTGAAGCTTTCTTT. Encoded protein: CAWSWIGQTSTEAFF.

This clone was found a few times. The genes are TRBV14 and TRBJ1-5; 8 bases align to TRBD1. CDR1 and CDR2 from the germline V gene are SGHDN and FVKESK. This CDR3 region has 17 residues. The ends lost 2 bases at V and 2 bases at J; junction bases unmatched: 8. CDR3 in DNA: TGTGCCAGCAGCCAACAATTCGAGGACAGGGGCAATCAGCCCCAGCATTTT. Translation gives CASSQQFEDRGNQPQHF.

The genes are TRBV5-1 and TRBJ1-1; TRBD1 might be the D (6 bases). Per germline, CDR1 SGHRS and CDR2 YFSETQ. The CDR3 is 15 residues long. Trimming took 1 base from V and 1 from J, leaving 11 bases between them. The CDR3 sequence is CASSLFTGSNTEAFF. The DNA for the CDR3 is TGCGCCAGCAGCTTGTTTACAGGGTCGAACACTGAAGCTTTCTTT.

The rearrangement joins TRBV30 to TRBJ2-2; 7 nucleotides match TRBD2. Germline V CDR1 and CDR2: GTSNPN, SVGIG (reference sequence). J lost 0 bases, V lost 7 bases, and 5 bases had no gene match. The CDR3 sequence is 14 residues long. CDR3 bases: TGTGCCTCTTCCAGCGGGACGAACACCGGGGAGCTGTTTTTT. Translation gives CASSSGTNTGELFF.

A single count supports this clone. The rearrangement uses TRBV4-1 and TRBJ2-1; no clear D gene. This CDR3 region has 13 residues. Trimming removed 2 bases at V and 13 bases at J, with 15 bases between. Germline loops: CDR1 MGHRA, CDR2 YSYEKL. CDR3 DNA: TGCGCCAGCAGCCAATACGGCCATACGGGTCAGTTCTTC. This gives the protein CASSQYGHTGQFF.

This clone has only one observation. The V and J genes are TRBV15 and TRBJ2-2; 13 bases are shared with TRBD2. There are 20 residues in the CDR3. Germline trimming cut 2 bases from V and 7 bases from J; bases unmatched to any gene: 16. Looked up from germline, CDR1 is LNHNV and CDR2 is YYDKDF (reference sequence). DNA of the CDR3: TGTGCCACCAGCAGACCCCAGGGGACAAGGACTAGCGGGAGTCACGGGGAGCTGTTTTTT. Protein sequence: CATSRPQGTRTSGSHGELFF. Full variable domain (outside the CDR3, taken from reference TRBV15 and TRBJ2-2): DAMVIQNPRYQVTQFGKPVTLSCSQTLNHNVMYWYQQKSSQAPKLLFHYYDKDFNNEADTPDNFQSRRPNTSFCFLDIRSPGLGDTAMYLCATSRPQGTRTSGSHGELFFGEGSRLTVL.

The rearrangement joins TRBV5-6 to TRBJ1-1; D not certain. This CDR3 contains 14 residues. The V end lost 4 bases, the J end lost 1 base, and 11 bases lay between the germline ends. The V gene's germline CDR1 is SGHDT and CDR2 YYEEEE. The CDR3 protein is CASSDGLRNTEAFF. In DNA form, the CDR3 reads TGTGCCAGCAGCGACGGACTCCGGAACACTGAAGCTTTCTTT.

The CDR3 is CASSSPSGELFF. The CDR3 bases are TGCGCCAGCAGCTCCCCGTCCGGGGAGCTGTTTTTT. The rearrangement links TRBV5-1 to TRBJ2-2; D unclear. The V end lost 3 bases, the J end lost 6 bases, and 6 bases lay between the germline ends. The CDR3 totals 12 residues. Germline CDR1 is SGHRS and CDR2 is YFSETQ.

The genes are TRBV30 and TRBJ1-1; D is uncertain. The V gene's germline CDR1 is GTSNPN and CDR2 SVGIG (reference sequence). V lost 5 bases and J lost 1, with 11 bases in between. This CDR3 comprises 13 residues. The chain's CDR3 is CAWSRQQNTEAFF. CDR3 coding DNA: TGTGCCTGGTCCCGGCAGCAGAACACTGAAGCTTTCTTT. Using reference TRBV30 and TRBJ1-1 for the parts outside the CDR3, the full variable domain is SQTIHQWPATLVQPVGSPLSLECTVEGTSNPNLYWYRQAAGRGLQLLFYSVGIGQISSEVPQNLSASRPQDRQFILSSKKLLLSDSGFYLCAWSRQQNTEAFFGQGTRLTVV.

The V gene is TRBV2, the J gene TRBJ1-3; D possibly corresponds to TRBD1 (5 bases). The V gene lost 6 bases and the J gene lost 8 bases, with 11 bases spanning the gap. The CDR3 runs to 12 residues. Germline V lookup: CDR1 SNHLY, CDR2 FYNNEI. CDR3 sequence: CASSENRYTIYF. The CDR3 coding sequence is TGTGCCAGCAGCGAAAACAGGTACACCATATATTTT.